The sequence of this TCR beta chain was determined in a study of T cell repertoires in cytomegalovirus infection. Background on the study: Matching HLA type, along with CMV infection, was indicated by public TCR beta signatures.

This clonotype has a count of ten or more. Its specificity is not known. The J segment lost 7 bases and the V segment lost 6 bases, leaving 8 bases of the junction unmatched. The CDR3 contains 14 residues. Germline CDR1 is LNHDA and CDR2 is SQIVND (reference sequence). Overall study results and limits: In two of eight donors, the top clonotype was HLA-C-restricted CMV-specific. Cumulative public TCR beta family frequency identified carriers of CMV plus the relevant HLA.

TCRdb reanalysed the reads using MiXCR and keeps one entry per CDR3 protein. The data hold about 260,000 distinct CDR3 sequences, with 9.1% observed a single time. This chain links TRBV19 with TRBJ2-1; TRBD1 matches 8 bases. Sequenced sample: PBMCs. The origin of this receptor is a human donor in good health (CMV status not recorded). Some clones in this sample may be carry-over from other donors' samples. The CDR3 region is CASSPWGQANEQFF. The CDR3 nucleotides read TGTGCCAGTAGCCCCTGGGGACAGGCGAATGAGCAGTTCTTC.